Presented here are 15 T cell receptor beta chains from one specimen sequenced in a study of shared clonotypes between healthy human individuals. Assay: immunoSEQ multiplex PCR; the TCRdb copy retains only in-frame clones and omits some. The table has some 2 million clones, about 95% seen once; the top ten hold 0.13%. Sequenced material: naive CD4+ T cells sorted from blood. Subset: CD45RA+ positively selected. The origin of the receptors is a man younger than 35 in good health.

Concerning this clone: Other DNA sequences in the sample encode the same CDR3. The chain combines TRBV6-1 with TRBJ1-5, with D tentatively TRBD1 (5 bases). This CDR3 spans 15 amino acids. Germline CDR1 and CDR2: MNHNS and SASEGT. Trimming took off 2 bases at V and 0 bases at J, with 8 bases between the two ends. Here the CDR3 reads CASSEQGNSNQPQHF. The DNA of the CDR3 is TGTGCCAGCAGTGAACAGGGAAATAGCAATCAGCCCCAGCATTTT.

The sample holds a few counts of this clone. V usage is TRBV5-6 and J usage is TRBJ2-3; 10 nucleotides line up with TRBD2. In germline, CDR1 is SGHDT, CDR2 YYEEEE. This CDR3 spans 15 amino acids. J gave up 4 bases and V 4 bases, and 6 bases lay outside the gene matches. The CDR3 region has the DNA TGTGCCAGCAGCCATTGGACTAGCGGATCAGATACGCAGTATTTT. Residues: CASSHWTSGSDTQYF.

The rearrangement links TRBV5-1 to TRBJ2-1; 10 bases agree with TRBD2. J gave up 7 bases and V 6 bases, and 10 bases lay outside the gene matches. Germline values: CDR1 SGHRS, CDR2 YFSETQ. This CDR3 contains 15 residues. This CDR3 reads CASTPGGTSVNEQFF. The DNA of the CDR3 is TGCGCCAGCACCCCGGGTGGGACTAGCGTGAATGAGCAGTTCTTC.

The genes are TRBV18 and TRBJ2-7; D gene uncertain. V was clipped by 2 bases and J by 0 bases, with 11 bases between them. In germline, CDR1 is KGHSH, CDR2 LQKENI. The CDR3 has 15 residues. The CDR3 coding sequence is TGTGCCAGCTCACCAAAGGGCACGAGCTCCTACGAGCAGTACTTC. Translated, it gives CASSPKGTSSYEQYF.

The chain couples TRBV30 to TRBJ1-2; 7 bases are shared with TRBD1. The germline V gene encodes CDR1 GTSNPN and CDR2 SVGIG (reference sequence). The CDR3 has 14 amino acids. J gave up 7 bases and V 5 bases, and 13 bases lay outside the gene matches. In DNA, the CDR3 is TGTGCCTGGTTAAGGGACAGCGTCCTTTCTGGCTACACCTTC. Its translation: CAWLRDSVLSGYTF.

The chain is built from TRBV4-2 and TRBJ2-7, with D perhaps matching TRBD1 (5 bases). From germline, CDR1 is LGHNA and CDR2 YNFKEQ. Trimming pared 1 base from V and 2 bases from J, leaving 9 bases between. The CDR3 consists of 14 residues. The CDR3 is CASSQAGLAYEQYF. CDR3 nucleotides: TGTGCCAGCAGCCAAGCAGGGTTAGCCTACGAGCAGTACTTC.

The chain joins TRBV27 to TRBJ1-5; the D gene is possibly TRBD1 (5 bases). Germline values: CDR1 MNHEY, CDR2 SMNVEV (reference sequence). The CDR3 length is 14 residues. V was clipped by 10 bases and J by 4 bases, with 17 bases between them. The CDR3 region has the DNA TGTGCCACCAGGTCGGGGACGGATAATCAGCCCCAGCATTTT. As protein: CATRSGTDNQPQHF.

Turning to this clone: This sample also contains other DNA sequences that code for the same CDR3. The V call is TRBV6-1, the J call TRBJ1-5; possible D gene TRBD1, 5 bases. This CDR3 is built from 13 residues. CDR1 is MNHNS, CDR2 SASEGT, per germline. V was pared by 3 bases and J by 4 bases, with 7 bases between. CDR3 sequence (DNA): TGTGCCAGCAGTGAGGCAGGGAATCAGCCCCAGCATTTT. This codes for CASSEAGNQPQHF.

The CDR3 sequence is CSVAAISRGLLAYNEQFF. For the CDR3, the DNA is TGCAGCGTTGCAGCGATTTCGAGGGGACTCCTAGCCTACAATGAGCAGTTCTTC. V is TRBV29-1 and J is TRBJ2-1; weak D call: TRBD2 (6 bases). The CDR3 consists of 18 residues. With 4 bases removed from V and 2 bases from J, the gap between germline ends came to 24 bases. The germline gives CDR1 SQVTM, CDR2 ANQGSEA.

The chain uses TRBV28 and TRBJ1-2; D is undetermined. There are 14 residues in the CDR3. Germline values: CDR1 MDHEN, CDR2 SYDVKM. V dropped 9 bases and J dropped 5 bases, with 19 bases sitting between them. CDR3 amino acids: CASCRRIDGYGYTF. CDR3 nucleotide sequence: TGTGCCAGTTGCAGGAGAATAGACGGATATGGCTACACCTTC.

This CDR3 is CASRWTGTGNGNEQFF. CDR3 sequence (DNA): TGTGCCAGCAGGTGGACCGGGACAGGGAATGGGAATGAGCAGTTCTTC. This rearrangement joins TRBV28 to TRBJ2-1, with TRBD1 matching 9 bases. V gave up 6 bases and J gave up 7 bases; unmatched junction bases: 13. Germline CDR1 and CDR2: MDHEN and SYDVKM. This CDR3 is 16 amino acids long.

The chain joins TRBV5-4 to TRBJ2-5, with TRBD2 identical over 9 bases. Germline trimming cut 0 bases from V and 5 bases from J; bases unmatched to any gene: 5. CDR3 size: 15 residues. The V gene's germline CDR1 is SGHNT and CDR2 YYREEE (reference sequence). CDR3 bases: TGTGCCAGCAGCTTGGGGCGGGAGGGCACGGAGACCCAGTACTTC. Its protein is CASSLGREGTETQYF.

J is TRBJ2-1 and V is TRBV4-3; TRBD2 might be the D (5 bases). The CDR3 extends over 15 amino acids. Germline V CDR1 and CDR2: LGHNA, YSLEER. The V and J ends lost 1 base and 3 bases respectively, with 10 bases between them. The CDR3: CASSQGTGNYNEQFF. CDR3 in DNA: TGCGCCAGCAGCCAAGGTACGGGGAACTACAATGAGCAGTTCTTC.

J is TRBJ2-5 and V is TRBV4-1; no firm D call. V was clipped by 0 bases and J by 5 bases, with 10 bases between them. CDR3 length equals 14 residues. Per germline, CDR1 MGHRA and CDR2 YSYEKL. CDR3 DNA: TGCGCCAGCAGCCAAGAGTCTGGGAAGGAGACCCAGTACTTC. Translating it yields CASSQESGKETQYF.

The chain recombines TRBV15 with TRBJ1-1; D gene unclear. Between the trimmed V and J ends, which lost 0 bases and 3 bases, there was a span of 17 bases. The CDR3 spans 17 residues. CDR1 is LNHNV and CDR2 is YYDKDF in the germline V gene (reference sequence). The CDR3 nucleotides read TGTGCCACCAGCAGAGATCTAAGGAAGAGAAGAGACACTGAAGCTTTCTTT. It specifies CATSRDLRKRRDTEAFF.